This T cell receptor beta chain originates from a study of early T cells in non-severe SARS-CoV-2 infection. The overall study: Sequencing used unsorted whole-blood bulk RNA, so chains lack pairing.

This clonotype appeared a few times. Via MiXCR, TCRdb re-called the 5' RACE reads, giving one row per CDR3 protein. The sample holds over 80,000 distinct CDR3 sequences, 12% seen once. The CDR3 loop spans 11 amino acids. Trimming stripped 1 base from V and 13 bases from J, with 9 bases between. The germline gives CDR1 LGHDT, CDR2 YNNKEL (reference sequence). This sequence joins TRBV3-1 and TRBJ2-3, with D perhaps TRBD2 (5 bases). The input for sequencing was whole blood, taken at baseline. The TCR originated in an adult who was a healthcare worker with PCR-confirmed SARS-CoV-2 infection or an uninfected control (not recorded which). CDR3: CASSQGGYEYF. CDR3 nucleotide sequence: TGTGCCAGCAGCCAAGGAGGGTATGAGTATTTT.